The rows below give T cell receptor beta chains drawn from one sample of a study of blood T cell repertoires in COVID-19. Sequencing was performed with immunoSEQ multiplex PCR; in TCRdb, only in-frame clones are kept and a portion is missing. The table has about 59,000 clones, roughly 87% seen once; the top ten hold 5% to 6.5%. Sequenced material: peripheral blood. Source of these receptors: an elderly man in a cohort sampled during active COVID-19. Each CDR3 is given with its conserved first and last residue. D genes are given only for firm matches. The size entry is marked missing in some rows and otherwise reads once, few, many or a size class.

TRBJ2-5	.	TRBV30	.	CAWSGGGTQETQYF	TGTGCCTGGAGTGGTGGGGGGACTCAAGAGACCCAGTACTTC
TRBJ2-3	.	TRBV6-6	.	CASTQGHNTQYF	TGTGCCAGCACTCAGGGGCATAATACGCAGTATTTT
TRBJ1-2	.	TRBV4-2	TRBD1	CASSRPGTGGDYGYTF	TGTGCCAGCAGTCGACCCGGGACAGGGGGCGACTATGGCTACACCTTC
TRBJ2-1	.	TRBV13	TRBD2	CASSLGSATSGSYEQFF	TGTGCCAGCAGCTTAGGTTCCGCGACTAGCGGGAGTTATGAGCAGTTCTTC
TRBJ2-1	.	TRBV30	TRBD2	CAWSIMWTSGGNNEQFF	TGTGCCTGGAGTATTATGTGGACTAGCGGGGGGAACAATGAGCAGTTCTTC
TRBJ1-6	.	TRBV7-8	TRBD1	CASSLGLYRGESPLHF	TGTGCCAGCAGCTTAGGGCTGTACAGGGGCGAATCACCCCTCCACTTT
TRBJ2-7	.	TRBV19	TRBD1	CASSPDRASYEQYF	TGTGCCAGTAGCCCGGACAGGGCGTCCTACGAGCAGTACTTC
TRBJ2-4	.	TRBV24-1	.	CATPQVDSIAKNIQYF	TGTGCCACCCCCCAGGTAGATTCGATAGCCAAAAACATTCAGTACTTC
TRBJ2-1	.	TRBV9	.	CASSVDPGVYNEQFF	TGTGCCAGCAGCGTTGATCCGGGGGTTTACAATGAGCAGTTCTTC
TRBJ1-1	.	TRBV7-2	.	CASSLRQMNTEAFF	TGTGCCAGCAGCTTAAGACAGATGAACACTGAAGCTTTCTTT
TRBJ1-1	.	TRBV3-1/TRBV3-2	TRBD1	CASSPGQTEAFF	TGTGCCAGCAGCCCGGGACAGACTGAAGCTTTCTTT
TRBJ2-5	.	TRBV2	TRBD2	CASSELAGAQETQYF	TGTGCCAGCAGTGAACTAGCGGGAGCCCAAGAGACCCAGTACTTC
TRBJ1-2	.	TRBV19	.	CASSIEDINYGYTF	TGTGCCAGTAGTATAGAGGACATTAACTATGGCTACACCTTC
TRBJ2-7	.	TRBV12-3/TRBV12-4	TRBD2	CASSVAGGREQYF	TGTGCCAGCAGTGTAGCGGGAGGGCGCGAGCAGTACTTC
TRBJ1-1	.	TRBV9	.	CASSVATGYGTEAFF	TGTGCCAGCAGCGTAGCTACAGGGTATGGGACTGAAGCTTTCTTT
TRBJ1-4	.	TRBV6-6	.	CASSYSQGTNEKLFF	TGTGCCAGCAGTTACTCGCAGGGAACTAATGAAAAACTGTTTTTT
TRBJ1-2	.	TRBV7-2	.	CASSLGGNYGYTF	TGTGCCAGCAGCTTAGGCGGCAACTATGGCTACACCTTC
TRBJ2-1	.	TRBV9	.	CASSFFGSPNEQFF	TGTGCCAGCAGTTTCTTCGGGAGCCCAAATGAGCAGTTCTTC
TRBJ2-3	.	TRBV7-9	TRBD1	CASSLATGTGSTDTQYF	TGTGCCAGCAGCTTAGCCACCGGGACAGGGAGCACAGATACGCAGTATTTT
TRBJ1-6	.	TRBV6-6	TRBD1	CASNPRDRLNSPLHF	TGTGCCAGCAATCCCCGGGACAGGTTAAATTCACCCCTCCACTTT
TRBJ2-7	.	TRBV6-6	TRBD2	CASSDGLAYEQYF	TGTGCCAGCAGTGACGGACTAGCGTACGAGCAGTACTTC
TRBJ2-3	.	TRBV2	.	CASSPSDTQYF	TGTGCCAGCAGCCCCTCAGATACGCAGTATTTT
TRBJ1-4	few	TRBV23-1	.	CASSQSGKAGTNEKLFF	TGCGCCAGCAGTCAATCGGGGAAGGCGGGGACTAATGAAAAACTGTTTTTT
TRBJ2-5	once	TRBV12-3/TRBV12-4	.	CASSFNGNPQYF	TGTGCCAGCAGTTTCAACGGTAATCCCCAGTACTTC
TRBJ1-2	medium-sized	TRBV7-8	.	CASSELAGLYSYGYTF	TGTGCCAGCAGCGAACTGGCAGGACTCTATAGCTATGGCTACACCTTC
TRBJ1-1	.	TRBV30	.	CAWIWGDTEAFF	TGTGCCTGGATCTGGGGGGATACTGAAGCTTTCTTT
TRBJ1-5	.	TRBV18	TRBD1	CASSPGQEGQPQHF	TGTGCCAGCTCACCCGGACAGGAGGGTCAGCCCCAGCATTTT
TRBJ1-3	few	TRBV19	.	CASSAGTGNTIYF	TGTGCCAGTAGTGCGGGGACTGGAAACACCATATATTTT
TRBJ1-2	.	TRBV7-2	.	CASSPGLSVGGGYTF	TGTGCCAGCAGCCCCGGACTGTCGGTGGGGGGTGGCTACACCTTC
TRBJ1-4	.	TRBV6-5	.	CASSLDYSTEKLFF	TGTGCCAGCAGTCTCGACTATTCCACCGAAAAACTGTTTTTT
TRBJ2-3	few	TRBV5-5	TRBD2	CASSSSTSGRADTQYF	TGTGCCAGCAGCTCTTCGACTAGCGGGAGGGCAGATACGCAGTATTTT
TRBJ1-1	few	TRBV7-9	TRBD1	CASSLGQGGNTEAFF	TGTGCCAGCAGCTTAGGACAGGGAGGGAACACTGAAGCTTTCTTT
TRBJ2-7	few	TRBV3-1/TRBV3-2	.	CASSQAGDSRRREQYF	TGTGCCAGCAGCCAAGCCGGGGATTCCAGACGTCGCGAGCAGTACTTC
TRBJ1-1	.	TRBV30	.	CAWSVVQGLAFF	TGTGCCTGGAGTGTTGTTCAGGGGCTCGCTTTCTTT
TRBJ1-2	.	TRBV3-1/TRBV3-2	TRBD1	CASSQGDRGIYGYTF	TGTGCCAGCAGCCAAGGGGACAGAGGGATCTATGGCTACACCTTC
TRBJ2-2	.	TRBV6-5	.	CASSLHRNTGELFF	TGTGCCAGCAGTCTCCACAGGAACACCGGGGAGCTGTTTTTT
TRBJ1-1	.	TRBV6-4	TRBD1	CASSERQGSEAFF	TGTGCCAGCAGTGAAAGACAGGGAAGTGAAGCTTTCTTT
TRBJ2-5	.	TRBV9	TRBD1	CASKKGTGQETQYF	TGTGCCAGCAAAAAAGGGACAGGGCAAGAGACCCAGTACTTC
TRBJ2-7	.	TRBV6-2/TRBV6-3	.	CASSPRVGHYEQYF	TGTGCCAGCAGTCCCAGGGTGGGACACTACGAGCAGTACTTC
TRBJ2-3	.	TRBV10-3	TRBD1	CAISQGQGGTQYF	TGTGCCATCAGTCAAGGACAGGGAGGAACGCAGTATTTT
TRBJ2-7	.	TRBV5-1	.	CASSLEPSRGPTTYYEQYF	TGCGCCAGCAGCTTGGAACCTAGTAGGGGCCCTACTACCTACTACGAGCAGTACTTC
TRBJ1-5	.	TRBV18	.	CASSHGQGGQPQHF	TGTGCCAGCTCCCACGGCCAGGGCGGTCAGCCCCAGCATTTT
TRBJ2-3	.	TRBV7-3	.	CASSRLLETDTQYF	TGTGCCAGCAGCAGATTACTAGAGACAGATACGCAGTATTTT
TRBJ1-1	.	TRBV5-6	.	CASTLVWGGLSEAFF	TGTGCCAGCACCTTAGTGTGGGGGGGTTTGTCTGAAGCTTTCTTT
TRBJ2-3	.	TRBV12-3/TRBV12-4	.	CASRTHTDTQYF	TGTGCCAGCAGGACTCACACAGATACGCAGTATTTT
TRBJ2-2	.	TRBV7-3	.	CASSPGQNTGELFF	TGTGCCAGCAGCCCGGGACAGAACACCGGGGAGCTGTTTTTT
TRBJ1-2	.	TRBV18	.	CASSDRQDSYYGYTF	TGTGCCAGCTCGGACCGACAGGATTCTTATTATGGCTACACCTTC
TRBJ1-2	.	TRBV7-2	TRBD1	CASSLGQGANYGYTF	TGTGCCAGCAGCTTAGGACAGGGTGCTAACTATGGCTACACCTTC
TRBJ2-6	.	TRBV27	.	CASSQGSGANVLTF	TGTGCCAGCTCTCAGGGCTCTGGGGCCAACGTCCTGACTTTC
TRBJ1-1	.	TRBV19	TRBD1	CASSSRGMDTEAFF	TGTGCCAGTAGTAGCAGGGGGATGGACACTGAAGCTTTCTTT
TRBJ2-3	once	TRBV4-2	.	CASSQASTGQDTQYF	TGTGCCAGCAGCCAAGCCAGCACAGGGCAAGATACGCAGTATTTT
TRBJ1-2	.	TRBV3-1/TRBV3-2	TRBD1	CASSSTGTGTNGYTF	TGTGCCAGCAGCAGCACCGGGACAGGGACAAATGGCTACACCTTC